This TCR beta chain was retrieved from a study of blood T cell repertoires in COVID-19. For the study at large: COVID-19 samples collected from the United States, Italy and Spain covered acute and convalescent phases.

The CDR3 spans 12 residues. Trimming took off 6 bases at V and 9 bases at J, with 12 bases between the two ends. CDR1 is MDHEN, CDR2 SYDVKM, per germline. Method: immunoSEQ multiplex PCR; TCRdb's copy keeps in-frame clones and lacks some. The data hold some 110,000 clones, with around 79% observed a single time. This receptor was taken from a man aged 45-65 years with acute or convalescent COVID-19. Material: peripheral blood. The genes are TRBV28 and TRBJ1-5; D perhaps matches TRBD1 (6 bases). In DNA form, the CDR3 reads TGTGCCAGCAGCGCTGGACAGCCGCCCCAGCATTTT. Translation: CASSAGQPPQHF. Together with reference TRBV28 and TRBJ1-5, the CDR3 gives the full variable domain: DVKVTQSSRYLVKRTGEKVFLECVQDMDHENMFWYRQDPGLGLRLIYFSYDVKMKEKGDIPEGYSVSREKKERFSLILESASTNQTSMYLCASSAGQPPQHFGDGTRLSIL.